The 27 T cell receptor beta chains below all came from one sample that was sequenced in a study of vaccination and CD4 T cells after COVID-19. Sequencing of cultured CD4+ T cell DNA used the Oncomine TCR Beta short-read assay. TCRdb independently ran MiXCR on the PCR reads; one entry per CDR3 protein. The profile shows tens of thousands of distinct CDR3 sequences, less than 70% of them singletons. The treatment was: 10-day PBMC culture with coronavirus spike peptide pools or control peptides (ViraFEST assay). No antigen is known for these receptors. Sequenced material: CD4+ T cells from blood, cultured in vitro. Receptors originate from a human donor who had recovered from COVID-19.

This clonotype was counted a few times. The gene calls are TRBV7-9 and TRBJ1-2; D not certain. Germline values: CDR1 SEHNR, CDR2 FQNEAQ (reference sequence). Trimming pared 5 bases from V and 4 bases from J, leaving 17 bases between. The CDR3 consists of 15 residues. The DNA of the CDR3 is TGTGCCAGCAGCCCCCTCGGGGTTTCTCCCTATGGCTACACCTTC. It translates to CASSPLGVSPYGYTF.

A few counts support this clonotype. This chain links TRBV6-1 with TRBJ2-6, with 8 bases identical to TRBD2. V shed 8 bases and J 2 bases; nucleotides not matched to a gene: 8. The CDR3 runs 16 residues. CDR1 is MNHNS, CDR2 SASEGT, per germline. Here the CDR3 reads CASGRGARAGANVLTF. For the CDR3, the DNA is TGTGCCAGCGGGCGGGGGGCGCGGGCTGGGGCCAACGTCCTGACTTTC.

The rearrangement uses TRBV7-2 and TRBJ2-1; 8 positions agree with TRBD1. Germline V gives CDR1 SGHTA, CDR2 FQGNSA. The CDR3 sequence is 15 residues long. The junction had 3 bases not matched to a gene; V was cut back by 5 bases and J by 0 bases. CDR3 in DNA: TGTGCCAGCAGCACGGGACAGGCCTCCTACAATGAGCAGTTCTTC. This gives the protein CASSTGQASYNEQFF.

V gene TRBV7-9 combines with J gene TRBJ1-6; D is possibly TRBD1 (6 bases). The CDR3 is 16 residues long. Per germline, CDR1 SEHNR and CDR2 FQNEAQ (reference sequence). The V gene lost 5 bases and the J gene lost 3 bases, with 14 bases spanning the gap. The CDR3 loop is CASSPHRGGYNSPLHF. As DNA, the CDR3 is TGTGCCAGCAGCCCGCACCGAGGGGGCTATAATTCACCCCTCCACTTT.

CDR3: CASSYSRGQGTEAFF. The CDR3 region has the DNA TGTGCCAGCAGTTACTCGAGGGGGCAGGGCACTGAAGCTTTCTTT. This chain connects TRBV6-5 to TRBJ1-1, with 7 bases lining up with TRBD1. CDR1 and CDR2 from the germline V gene are MNHEY and SVGAGI. CDR3 length: 15 residues. V was clipped by 0 bases and J by 4 bases; unmatched bases: 5.

This clonotype was observed a handful of times. The genes are TRBV10-3 and TRBJ1-5; D gene ambiguous. CDR1 and CDR2 from the germline V gene are ENHRY and SYGVKD. CDR3 length equals 14 residues. The V end was cut by 6 bases, the J end by 0 bases, with 9 bases between. CDR3 in DNA: TGTGCCATCAGCGGACCAAATAGCAATCAGCCCCAGCATTTT. Protein: CAISGPNSNQPQHF.

As concerns this clonotype: An end of the junction differs from the germline gene, which may be a read error. The rearrangement uses TRBV28 and TRBJ2-7, with TRBD2 as a possible D gene (5 bases). The CDR3 is 15 amino acids. Germline assignment: CDR1 MDHEN and CDR2 SYDVKM. CDR3 bases: TGTGCCAGCAGCCGCCCGGCTTCGGCCGCGAGGGCCATCGACTTC. Amino acids: CASSRPASAARAIDF.

V usage is TRBV6-1 and J usage is TRBJ1-6, with D possibly TRBD1 on 5 matching bases. CDR3 length equals 15 residues. Germline lookup yields CDR1 MNHNS and CDR2 SASEGT. The V gene lost 7 bases and the J gene lost 9 bases, with 19 bases spanning the gap. CDR3 nucleotide sequence: TGTGCCAGCAAAGCAACTACAGGTCCCGGTTCACCCCTCCACTTT. Residues: CASKATTGPGSPLHF.

This clonotype was recorded a few times. The chain is built from TRBV2 and TRBJ2-7, with 9 bases aligning to TRBD2. This CDR3 is 15 amino acids long. Germline trimming cut 5 bases from V and 9 bases from J; bases unmatched to any gene: 14. Germline V lookup: CDR1 SNHLY, CDR2 FYNNEI. Here the CDR3 DNA reads TGTGCCAGCAGTCCCCGGGGGCTAGCGGGGACCCCGCAGTACTTC. This sequence encodes CASSPRGLAGTPQYF.

The rearrangement uses TRBV28 and TRBJ2-3; D is unclear. The V end was cut by 0 bases, the J end by 6 bases, with 16 bases between. Germline V lookup: CDR1 MDHEN, CDR2 SYDVKM. CDR3 length equals 16 residues. This CDR3 is CASSLWLRTAPDTQYF. The DNA for the CDR3 is TGTGCCAGCAGTTTATGGCTACGAACGGCGCCCGATACGCAGTATTTT.

The chain recombines TRBV6-1 with TRBJ1-1; 7 bases agree with TRBD1. This CDR3 is 15 amino acids long. Per the germline V gene, CDR1 is MNHNS and CDR2 is SASEGT. V shed 2 bases and J 1 base; nucleotides not matched to a gene: 4. In nucleotides, the CDR3 is TGTGCCAGCAGTGAACCCCGGACAGGGAACACTGAAGCTTTCTTT. As protein: CASSEPRTGNTEAFF.

This chain links TRBV6-1 with TRBJ2-1, with 8 bases fitting TRBD2. Trimming removed 10 bases from V and 10 bases from J; junction bases left unmatched: 15. The CDR3 covers 14 residues. In germline, CDR1 is MNHNS, CDR2 SASEGT. The CDR3 loop reads CATRRGEGPGEQFF. CDR3 DNA: TGTGCCACCAGGCGGGGGGAGGGTCCCGGGGAGCAGTTCTTC.

The V and J genes are TRBV4-3 and TRBJ1-1; D is possibly TRBD1 (5 bases). Germline CDR1 and CDR2: LGHNA and YSLEER. V lost 3 bases to trimming and J lost 4 bases, with 15 bases between them. This CDR3 is 15 amino acids long. The CDR3 here is CASSHTRGVPTEAFF. The CDR3 coding sequence is TGCGCCAGCAGCCACACTCGAGGGGTCCCCACTGAAGCTTTCTTT.

This clonotype was seen a few times. V usage is TRBV7-9 and J usage is TRBJ1-2; no clear D gene. Trimming took off 3 bases at V and 1 base at J, with 9 bases between the two ends. Germline V CDR1 and CDR2: SEHNR, FQNEAQ (reference sequence). The length of the CDR3 is 14 residues. DNA for the CDR3: TGTGCCAGCAGCTTTCGTCCCATTAACTATGGCTACACCTTC. Translated, it gives CASSFRPINYGYTF.

The CDR3 bases are TGTGCCAGCAGCTCGTCCCAGGGGAGCAATCAGCCCCAGCATTTT. This encodes CASSSSQGSNQPQHF. V and J are TRBV7-2 and TRBJ1-5, with a weak D call TRBD1 (6 bases). CDR3 length: 15 residues. Trimming pared 4 bases from V and 1 base from J, leaving 11 bases between. Germline V gene data show CDR1 as SGHTA and CDR2 as FQGNSA.

The chain combines TRBV5-5 with TRBJ1-3, with D unclear. The CDR3 consists of 14 residues. V was clipped by 0 bases and J by 4 bases, with 8 bases between them. Germline V gene lookup returns CDR1 SGHKS and CDR2 YYEKEE (reference sequence). The CDR3 DNA sequence: TGTGCCAGCAGCTTGGGGCCAGCAGGAAACACCATATATTTT. Translating it yields CASSLGPAGNTIYF.

V is TRBV7-2 and J is TRBJ1-5; a possible D gene is TRBD1 (6 bases). The CDR3 extends over 15 amino acids. The ends were cut back, 1 base at V and 6 bases at J, with 13 bases in the middle. Germline assignment: CDR1 SGHTA and CDR2 FQGNSA. The CDR3 region has the DNA TGTGCCAGCAGCTTAGGGGGGGGCGCTGGTCAGCCCCAGCATTTT. Encoded protein: CASSLGGGAGQPQHF.

The V call is TRBV6-2 or TRBV6-3, the J call TRBJ1-6; D not certain. CDR1 MNHEY and CDR2 SVGEGT come from the germline V gene. Trimming cost V 7 bases and J 12 bases, with 22 bases left between them. The CDR3 is made up of 15 amino acids. The CDR3 is CASTHFGTRSLPLHF. CDR3 coding DNA: TGTGCCAGCACCCACTTCGGTACGAGATCTTTACCCCTCCACTTT.

The chain couples TRBV20-1 to TRBJ2-7, with D possibly matching TRBD2 (5 bases). CDR1 and CDR2 from the germline V gene are DFQATT and SNEGSKA (reference sequence). V lost 1 base to trimming and J lost 7 bases, with 14 bases between them. The CDR3 runs 13 residues. CDR3 in DNA: TGCAGTGCTAGAGGGACCACTCGGAGGGAGCAGTACTTC. Protein product: CSARGTTRREQYF.

This chain links TRBV24-1 with TRBJ2-3, with a possible D match to TRBD1 (6 bases). From germline, CDR1 is KGHDR and CDR2 SFDVKD. The CDR3 is 16 amino acids. Trimming shortened V by 7 bases and J by 6 bases, and 22 bases separated the two germline ends. The CDR3 DNA sequence: TGTGCCACCAGCCCCCCTGGACAGCTTGGATCCGATACGCAGTATTTT. This gives the protein CATSPPGQLGSDTQYF.

This clonotype appeared a few times. The chain carries TRBV6-1 and TRBJ1-4; D may be TRBD1 (5 bases). Germline-derived CDR1 and CDR2 are MNHNS and SASEGT. The CDR3 has 13 residues. V was trimmed by 6 bases and J by 7 bases, leaving 12 bases between them. The CDR3 is CASSWDGGEKLFF. Here the CDR3 DNA reads TGTGCCAGCAGCTGGGATGGGGGTGAAAAACTGTTTTTT.

This clonotype was found a few times. This chain uses TRBV15 with TRBJ1-1; D uncertain. Germline V gene lookup returns CDR1 LNHNV and CDR2 YYDKDF (reference sequence). The CDR3 is made up of 14 amino acids. V was clipped by 1 base and J by 0 bases, with 6 bases between them. The CDR3 protein is CATSRVVVNTEAFF. The CDR3 DNA reads TGTGCCACCAGCAGAGTTGTCGTGAACACTGAAGCTTTCTTT.

V is TRBV15 and J is TRBJ2-7; the D gene is possibly TRBD1 (6 bases). Trimming took off 1 base at V and 7 bases at J, with 17 bases between the two ends. Germline CDR1 and CDR2: LNHNV and YYDKDF (reference sequence). The CDR3 extends over 15 amino acids. CDR3 amino acids: CATSRAGGRGGEQYF. DNA for the CDR3: TGTGCCACCAGCAGAGCTGGGGGCCGTGGGGGAGAGCAGTACTTC.

The chain recombines TRBV21-1 with TRBJ2-7; the table's TRBD2 call for D was not verified on the DNA. TRBV21-1 is termed a pseudogene. This CDR3 comprises 14 residues. The CDR3 DNA is TGTGCCAGCAGCAACTCTAGCGGGTTTTGTGAGCAGTACTTC. Amino acid sequence: CASSNSSGFCEQYF.

This chain connects TRBV24-1 to TRBJ1-1, with TRBD1 identical over 7 bases. The germline V gene encodes CDR1 KGHDR and CDR2 SFDVKD. V lost 6 bases to trimming and J lost 3 bases; unmatched junction nucleotides: 9. The CDR3 length is 15 residues. The CDR3 spells CATSPLRQGDTEAFF. For the CDR3, the DNA is TGTGCCACCAGTCCGCTGCGGCAGGGGGACACTGAAGCTTTCTTT.

The chain recombines TRBV11-2 with TRBJ1-4, with TRBD1 matching over 7 bases. CDR1 is SGHAT and CDR2 is FQNNGV in the germline V gene. The CDR3 sequence is 15 residues long. V was clipped by 5 bases and J by 7 bases; unmatched bases: 10. The CDR3 nucleotides read TGTGCCAGCAGCACCCGAGGGGGCTTCGGTGAAAAACTGTTTTTT. Residues: CASSTRGGFGEKLFF.

In its sample, this clonotype was seen a few times. The rearrangement uses TRBV6-1 and TRBJ1-3, with D perhaps TRBD1 (5 bases). V shed 6 bases and J shed 0 bases, with 12 bases lying between them. The CDR3 consists of 15 residues. From germline, CDR1 is MNHNS and CDR2 SASEGT. CDR3 in DNA: TGTGCCAGCAGCTCTGGAGGGGCCTCTGGAAACACCATATATTTT. Translated, it gives CASSSGGASGNTIYF.